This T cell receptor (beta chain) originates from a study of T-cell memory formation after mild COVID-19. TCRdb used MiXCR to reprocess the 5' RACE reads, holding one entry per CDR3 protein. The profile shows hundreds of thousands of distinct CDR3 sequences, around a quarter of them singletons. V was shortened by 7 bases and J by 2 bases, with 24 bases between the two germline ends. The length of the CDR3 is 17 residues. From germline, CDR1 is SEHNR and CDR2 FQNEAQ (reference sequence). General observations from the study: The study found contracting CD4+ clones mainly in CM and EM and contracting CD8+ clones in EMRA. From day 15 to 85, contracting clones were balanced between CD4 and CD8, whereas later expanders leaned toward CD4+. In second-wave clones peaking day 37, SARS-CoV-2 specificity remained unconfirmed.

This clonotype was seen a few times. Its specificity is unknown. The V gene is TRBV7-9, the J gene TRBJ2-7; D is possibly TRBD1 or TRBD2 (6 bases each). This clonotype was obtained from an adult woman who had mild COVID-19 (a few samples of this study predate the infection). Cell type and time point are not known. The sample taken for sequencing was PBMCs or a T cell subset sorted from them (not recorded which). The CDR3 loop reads CASTTPLGRGPTYEQYF. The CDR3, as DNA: TGTGCCAGCACCACACCCCTGGGCCGGGGGCCGACCTACGAGCAGTACTTC.